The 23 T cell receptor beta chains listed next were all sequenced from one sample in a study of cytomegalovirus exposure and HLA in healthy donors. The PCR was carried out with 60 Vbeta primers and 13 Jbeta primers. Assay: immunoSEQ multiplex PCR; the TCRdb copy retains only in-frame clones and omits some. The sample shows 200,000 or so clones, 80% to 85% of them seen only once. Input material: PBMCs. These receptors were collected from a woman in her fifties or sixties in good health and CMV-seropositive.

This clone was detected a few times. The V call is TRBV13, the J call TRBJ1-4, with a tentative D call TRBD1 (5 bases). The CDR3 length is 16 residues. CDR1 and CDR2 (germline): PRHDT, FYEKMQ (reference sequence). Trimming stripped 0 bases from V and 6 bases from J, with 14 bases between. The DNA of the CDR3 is TGTGCCAGCAGCTTAGGCAAGGGGAATGAGGATGAAAAACTGTTTTTT. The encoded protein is CASSLGKGNEDEKLFF.

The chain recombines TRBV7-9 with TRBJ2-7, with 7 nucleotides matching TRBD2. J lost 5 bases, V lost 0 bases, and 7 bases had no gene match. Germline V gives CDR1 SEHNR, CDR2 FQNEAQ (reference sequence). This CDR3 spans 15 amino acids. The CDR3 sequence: CASSLAPAGDHEQYF. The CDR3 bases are TGTGCCAGCAGCTTAGCTCCGGCGGGAGACCACGAGCAGTACTTC.

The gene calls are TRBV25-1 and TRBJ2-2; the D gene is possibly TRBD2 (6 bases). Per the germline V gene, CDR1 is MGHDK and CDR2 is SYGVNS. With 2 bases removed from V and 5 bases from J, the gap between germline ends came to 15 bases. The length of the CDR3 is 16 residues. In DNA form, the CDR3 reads TGTGCCAGCAGTGAAATTGGGACTTTTGAGACCGGGGAGCTGTTTTTT. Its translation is CASSEIGTFETGELFF.

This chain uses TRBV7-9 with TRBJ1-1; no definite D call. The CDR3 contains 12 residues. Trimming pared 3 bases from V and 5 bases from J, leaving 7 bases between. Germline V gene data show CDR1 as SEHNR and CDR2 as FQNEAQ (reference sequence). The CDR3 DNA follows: TGTGCCAGCAGCTTTTCAGGTACTGAAGCTTTCTTT. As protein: CASSFSGTEAFF.

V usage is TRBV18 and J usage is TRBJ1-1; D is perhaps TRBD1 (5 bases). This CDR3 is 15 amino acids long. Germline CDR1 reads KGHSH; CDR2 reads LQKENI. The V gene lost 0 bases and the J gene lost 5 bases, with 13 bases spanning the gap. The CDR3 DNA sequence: TGTGCCAGCTCACCACCGTCGAGGGGAGGGACTGAAGCTTTCTTT. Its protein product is CASSPPSRGGTEAFF.

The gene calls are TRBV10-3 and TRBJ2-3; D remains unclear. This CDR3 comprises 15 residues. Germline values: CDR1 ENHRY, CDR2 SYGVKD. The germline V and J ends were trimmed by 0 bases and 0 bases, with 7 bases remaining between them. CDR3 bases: TGTGCCATCAGTGAGTCGGGCATGAGCACAGATACGCAGTATTTT. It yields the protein CAISESGMSTDTQYF.

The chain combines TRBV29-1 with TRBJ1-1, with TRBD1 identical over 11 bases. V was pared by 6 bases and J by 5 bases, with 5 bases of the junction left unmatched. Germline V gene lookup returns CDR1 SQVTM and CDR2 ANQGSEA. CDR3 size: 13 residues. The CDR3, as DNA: TGCAGCGTCTCCCGGGACAGGGGGACTGAAGCTTTCTTT. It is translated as CSVSRDRGTEAFF.

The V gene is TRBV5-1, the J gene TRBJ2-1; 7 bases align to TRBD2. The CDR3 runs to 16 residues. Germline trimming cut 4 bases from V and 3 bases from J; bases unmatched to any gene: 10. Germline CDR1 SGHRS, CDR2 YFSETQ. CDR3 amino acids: CASSAGVGTDYNEQFF. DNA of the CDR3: TGCGCCAGCAGCGCGGGAGTAGGGACCGACTACAATGAGCAGTTCTTC. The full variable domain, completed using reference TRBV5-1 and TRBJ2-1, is KAGVTQTPRYLIKTRGQQVTLSCSPISGHRSVSWYQQTPGQGLQFLFEYFSETQRNKGNFPGRFSGRQFSNSRSEMNVSTLELGDSALYLCASSAGVGTDYNEQFFGPGTRLTVL.

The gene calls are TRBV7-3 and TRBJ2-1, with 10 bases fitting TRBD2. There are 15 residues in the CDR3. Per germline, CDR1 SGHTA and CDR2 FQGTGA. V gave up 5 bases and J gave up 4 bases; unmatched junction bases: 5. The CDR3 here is CASSPRTSGYNEQFF. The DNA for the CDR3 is TGTGCCAGCAGCCCCCGGACTAGCGGATACAATGAGCAGTTCTTC.

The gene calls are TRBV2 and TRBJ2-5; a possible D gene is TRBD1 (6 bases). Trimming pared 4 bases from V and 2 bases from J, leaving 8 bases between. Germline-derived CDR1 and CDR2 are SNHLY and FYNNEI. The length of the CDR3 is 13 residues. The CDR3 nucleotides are TGTGCCAGCAGTGGGGGGCTGCAAGAGACCCAGTACTTC. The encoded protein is CASSGGLQETQYF.

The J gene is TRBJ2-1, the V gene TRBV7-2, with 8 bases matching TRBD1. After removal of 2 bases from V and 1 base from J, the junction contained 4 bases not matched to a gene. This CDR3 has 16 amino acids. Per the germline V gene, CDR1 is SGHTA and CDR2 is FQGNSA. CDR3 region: CASSLSGTGSYNEQFF. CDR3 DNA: TGTGCCAGCAGCTTAAGTGGGACAGGATCCTACAATGAGCAGTTCTTC.

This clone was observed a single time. The CDR3 region has the DNA TGTGCCAGCAGCCCCCGACAGGGATACGAGCAGTACTTC. This encodes CASSPRQGYEQYF. The chain couples TRBV7-2 to TRBJ2-7; TRBD1 matches at 7 bases. The CDR3 length is 13 residues. Per the germline V gene, CDR1 is SGHTA and CDR2 is FQGNSA. V lost 5 bases and J lost 4; bases outside the gene matches: 5.

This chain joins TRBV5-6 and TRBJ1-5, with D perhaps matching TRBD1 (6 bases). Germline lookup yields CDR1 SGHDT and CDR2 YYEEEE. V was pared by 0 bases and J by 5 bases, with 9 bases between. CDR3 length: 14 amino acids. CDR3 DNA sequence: TGTGCCAGCAGCTTGGGGGACAAGCATCAGCCCCAGCATTTT. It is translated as CASSLGDKHQPQHF. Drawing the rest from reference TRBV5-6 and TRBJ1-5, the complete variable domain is DAGVTQSPTHLIKTRGQQVTLRCSPKSGHDTVSWYQQALGQGPQFIFQYYEEEERQRGNFPDRFSGHQFPNYSSELNVNALLLGDSALYLCASSLGDKHQPQHFGDGTRLSIL.

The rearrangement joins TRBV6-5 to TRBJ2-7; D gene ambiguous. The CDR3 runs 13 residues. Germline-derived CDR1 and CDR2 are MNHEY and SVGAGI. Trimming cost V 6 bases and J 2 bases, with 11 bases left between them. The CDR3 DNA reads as TGTGCCAGCAGCCCAGACACCACCTACGAGCAGTACTTC. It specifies CASSPDTTYEQYF.

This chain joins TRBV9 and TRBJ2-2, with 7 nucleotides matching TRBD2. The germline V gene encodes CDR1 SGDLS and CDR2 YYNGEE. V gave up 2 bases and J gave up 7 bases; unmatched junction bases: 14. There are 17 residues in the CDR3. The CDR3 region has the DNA TGTGCCAGCAGCGTCGGGGAGGCGGGAGAGCTAGACGGGGAGCTGTTTTTT. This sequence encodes CASSVGEAGELDGELFF.

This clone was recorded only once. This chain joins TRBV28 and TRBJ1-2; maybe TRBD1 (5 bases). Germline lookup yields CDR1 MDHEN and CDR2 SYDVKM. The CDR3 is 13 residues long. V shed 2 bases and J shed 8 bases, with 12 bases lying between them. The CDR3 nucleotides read TGTGCCAGCAGTTTACAGGGCCGCGAGGGCTACACCTTC. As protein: CASSLQGREGYTF.

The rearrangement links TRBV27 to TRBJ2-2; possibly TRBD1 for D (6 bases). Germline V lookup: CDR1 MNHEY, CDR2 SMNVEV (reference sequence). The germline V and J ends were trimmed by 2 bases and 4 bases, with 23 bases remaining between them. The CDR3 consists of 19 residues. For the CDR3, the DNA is TGTGCCAGCAGTTTAAATTACATCATAGGGGACACCTTCACCGGGGAGCTGTTTTTT. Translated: CASSLNYIIGDTFTGELFF.

DNA for the CDR3: TGTGCCACCAGCAGAACAGGGGATTGGGCCTACAATGAGCAGTTCTTC. It is translated as CATSRTGDWAYNEQFF. The chain carries TRBV15 and TRBJ2-1; 7 positions agree with TRBD1. The CDR3 contains 16 residues. Germline V gene lookup returns CDR1 LNHNV and CDR2 YYDKDF (reference sequence). Trimming removed 2 bases from V and 2 bases from J; junction bases left unmatched: 6.

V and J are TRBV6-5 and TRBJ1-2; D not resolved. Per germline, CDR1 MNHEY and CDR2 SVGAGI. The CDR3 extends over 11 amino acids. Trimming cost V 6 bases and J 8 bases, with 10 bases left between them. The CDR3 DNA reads TGTGCCAGCAGGAAGACGGGGGGCTACACCTTC. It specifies CASRKTGGYTF.

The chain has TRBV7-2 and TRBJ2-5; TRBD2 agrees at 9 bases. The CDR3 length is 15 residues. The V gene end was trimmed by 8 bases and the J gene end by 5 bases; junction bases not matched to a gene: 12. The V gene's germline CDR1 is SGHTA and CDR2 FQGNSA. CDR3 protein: CASSSWREGRETQYF. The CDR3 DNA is TGTGCCAGCTCGAGCTGGCGGGAGGGGAGGGAGACCCAGTACTTC. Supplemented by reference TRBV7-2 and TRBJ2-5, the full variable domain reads GAGVSQSPSNKVTEKGKDVELRCDPISGHTALYWYRQSLGQGLEFLIYFQGNSAPDKSGLPSDRFSAERTGGSVSTLTIQRTQQEDSAVYLCASSSWREGRETQYFGPGTRLLVL.

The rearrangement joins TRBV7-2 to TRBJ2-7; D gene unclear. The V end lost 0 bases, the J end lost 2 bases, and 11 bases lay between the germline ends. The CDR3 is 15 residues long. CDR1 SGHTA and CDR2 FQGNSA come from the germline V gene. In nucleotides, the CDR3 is TGTGCCAGCAGCTTAGCCCGTTACTCCACCTACGAGCAGTACTTC. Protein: CASSLARYSTYEQYF.

The CDR3, as DNA: TGTGCCAGCAGCCCCTACCCTTATGGCTACACCTTC. It translates to CASSPYPYGYTF. The J gene is TRBJ1-2, the V gene TRBV21-1. TRBV21-1 is an annotated pseudogene. CDR3 length: 12 amino acids.

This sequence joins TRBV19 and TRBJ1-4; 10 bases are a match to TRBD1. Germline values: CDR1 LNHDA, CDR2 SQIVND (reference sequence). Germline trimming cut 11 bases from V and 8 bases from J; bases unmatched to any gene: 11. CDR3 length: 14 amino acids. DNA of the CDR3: TGTGCCGCTCGACAGGGGGCCGGAAACGAAAAACTGTTTTTT. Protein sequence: CAARQGAGNEKLFF.